Listed below are T cell receptor beta chains from one sample, sequenced in a study of early T cells in non-severe SARS-CoV-2 infection. TCRdb re-analysed the 5' RACE reads in MiXCR, keeping a single row per CDR3 protein. This sample yields around 82,000 distinct CDR3 sequences, of which around 12% are seen a single time; 3.4% belongs to the top ten. Sequenced material: whole blood. Every receptor here comes from an adult who was a healthcare worker with PCR-confirmed SARS-CoV-2 infection or an uninfected control (not recorded which). Each CDR3 is given with its conserved first and last residue. D genes are given only for firm matches. Rows give clone size only sometimes, using once, few, many, or a class for an expanded clone.

>TRBD2|NA|TRBJ2-1|TRBV7-9
CASSSILAGVGNEQFF
TGTGCCAGCAGCTCGATTTTAGCGGGAGTCGGGAATGAGCAGTTCTTC
>NA|NA|TRBJ2-2|TRBV30
CALPDVTGELFF
TGTGCCCTTCCCGACGTCACCGGGGAGCTGTTTTTT
>TRBD2|NA|TRBJ2-1|TRBV20-1
CSATGTSVNEQFF
TGCAGTGCTACCGGGACTAGCGTAAACGAGCAGTTCTTC
>NA|NA|TRBJ2-6|TRBV2
CASSDEGDANVLTF
TGTGCCAGCAGTGACGAGGGAGACGCCAACGTCCTGACTTTC
>NA|many|TRBJ2-5|TRBV18
CASSQNSETQYF
TGTGCCAGCTCTCAGAATTCGGAGACCCAGTACTTC
>NA|NA|TRBJ2-7|TRBV12-3/TRBV12-4
CASSLNGGYEQYF
TGTGCCAGCAGTTTAAACGGGGGCTACGAGCAGTACTTC
>NA|many|TRBJ1-2|TRBV20-1
CSASLRVGYTF
TGCAGTGCTAGCCTTCGAGTTGGCTACACCTTC
>NA|few|TRBJ1-2|TRBV7-8
CASSSDLRVGYTF
TGTGCCAGCAGCTCAGATCTAAGAGTTGGCTACACCTTC
>TRBD2|few|TRBJ2-7|TRBV6-5
CASTPLAASSYEQYF
TGTGCCAGCACTCCCCTAGCGGCTAGTTCCTACGAGCAGTACTTC
>NA|NA|TRBJ1-1|TRBV7-8
CASSFSGLGEAFF
TGTGCCAGCAGCTTCAGTGGGTTGGGTGAAGCTTTCTTT
>TRBD2|many|TRBJ2-5|TRBV4-1
CASSESPGRASVETQYF
TGCGCCAGCAGCGAATCTCCAGGGAGGGCGAGTGTAGAGACCCAGTACTTC
>NA|many|TRBJ2-5|TRBV29-1
CSVSYSETQYF
TGCAGCGTTTCTTATTCCGAGACCCAGTACTTC
>TRBD1|few|TRBJ2-2|TRBV12-3/TRBV12-4
CASRPGQGRTGELFF
TGTGCCAGCCGCCCCGGACAGGGACGAACCGGGGAGCTGTTTTTT
>TRBD1|many|TRBJ2-7|TRBV7-6
CASSLDGQGRHEQYF
TGTGCCAGCAGCTTAGACGGACAGGGGCGCCACGAGCAGTACTTC
>TRBD2|few|TRBJ2-1|TRBV20-1
CSRAGLDYNEQFF
TGCAGTAGAGCGGGACTAGACTACAATGAGCAGTTCTTC
>TRBD1|NA|TRBJ2-1|TRBV29-1
CSVLTRQGRNEQFF
TGCAGCGTCCTAACGAGACAGGGGAGGAATGAGCAGTTCTTC
>TRBD2|NA|TRBJ2-3|TRBV20-1
CSARQGSLAGVTDTQYF
TGCAGTGCTAGACAGGGGAGTCTAGCGGGAGTCACAGATACGCAGTATTTT
>NA|few|TRBJ2-7|TRBV3-1
CASSGEVGSYEQYF
TGTGCCAGCAGCGGCGAAGTTGGAAGCTACGAGCAGTACTTC
>NA|NA|TRBJ1-4|TRBV15
CATKDSHNAAEKLFF
TGTGCGACCAAAGACAGCCACAATGCGGCTGAAAAACTGTTTTTT
>NA|NA|TRBJ2-7|TRBV11-2
CASTIRRGEQYF
TGTGCCAGCACCATCCGGCGGGGCGAGCAGTACTTC
>NA|NA|TRBJ2-1|TRBV3-1
CASSQGVTGPSYNEQFF
TGTGCCAGCAGCCAAGGTGTGACTGGACCCTCCTACAATGAGCAGTTCTTC
>NA|NA|TRBJ1-2|TRBV20-1
CSARDRWDYGYTF
TGCAGTGCTAGAGATCGGTGGGACTATGGCTACACCTTC
>NA|NA|TRBJ1-5|TRBV7-8
CASSLVGGAMNQPQHF
TGTGCCAGCAGCTTAGTTGGAGGGGCAATGAATCAGCCCCAGCATTTT
>TRBD2|NA|TRBJ2-5|TRBV20-1
CSARDLAGGPQETQYF
TGCAGTGCTAGAGATCTCGCGGGAGGACCCCAAGAGACCCAGTACTTC
>NA|few|TRBJ2-2|TRBV2
CASSENLGGELFF
TGTGCCAGCAGTGAAAACCTGGGGGGGGAGCTGTTTTTT
>NA|many|TRBJ2-2|TRBV4-1
CASSQWDQYTGELFF
TGCGCCAGCAGCCAGTGGGACCAATACACCGGGGAGCTGTTTTTT
>TRBD2|NA|TRBJ2-1|TRBV28
CASSPAGGLSSYNEQFF
TGTGCCAGCAGTCCAGCGGGAGGACTCAGCTCCTACAATGAGCAGTTCTTC
>NA|NA|TRBJ2-1|TRBV6-1
CASSDGFDEQFF
TGTGCCAGCAGTGACGGGTTCGATGAGCAGTTCTTC
>NA|few|TRBJ2-1|TRBV5-4
CASSFSSGGANEQFF
TGTGCCAGCAGCTTTAGCTCCGGAGGGGCCAATGAGCAGTTCTTC
>NA|many|TRBJ1-1|TRBV7-6
CASSPLTGNTEAFF
TGTGCCAGCAGCCCCCTAACAGGGAACACTGAAGCTTTCTTT
>NA|NA|TRBJ2-3|TRBV7-9
CASRLGLSDTQYF
TGTGCCAGTCGTCTGGGGCTGTCAGATACGCAGTATTTT
>NA|NA|TRBJ1-5|TRBV21-1
CAPYRGVNQPQHF
TGTGCCCCCTACCGAGGGGTGAATCAGCCCCAGCATTTT
>TRBD1|many|TRBJ2-5|TRBV5-5
CASSFPGTVETQYF
TGTGCCAGCAGCTTCCCCGGGACAGTAGAGACCCAGTACTTC
>TRBD2|few|TRBJ2-5|TRBV19
CASSAGLAVRETQYF
TGTGCCAGTAGTGCGGGACTAGCGGTAAGAGAGACCCAGTACTTC
>NA|many|TRBJ2-1|TRBV19
CASSMRGSYNEQFF
TGTGCCAGTAGTATGCGGGGCTCCTACAATGAGCAGTTCTTC
>TRBD2|NA|TRBJ2-7|TRBV28
CASTPSPGGRYEQYF
TGTGCCAGCACCCCGTCCCCGGGAGGGAGGTACGAGCAGTACTTC
>NA|NA|TRBJ2-3|TRBV5-4
CASSPAERTDTQYF
TGTGCCAGCAGCCCGGCGGAACGCACAGATACGCAGTATTTT
>NA|NA|TRBJ2-2|TRBV2
CVSMGYSTGELFF
TGTGTCAGCATGGGCTATTCCACCGGGGAGCTGTTTTTT
>NA|many|TRBJ2-1|TRBV12-3/TRBV12-4
CASSFADEQFF
TGTGCCAGCAGTTTTGCCGATGAGCAGTTCTTC
>NA|few|TRBJ1-1|TRBV12-3/TRBV12-4
CASFGGTAHTEAFF
TGTGCCAGCTTCGGCGGAACTGCTCACACTGAAGCTTTCTTT
>NA|NA|TRBJ1-2|TRBV29-1
CSVGPDGYTF
TGCAGCGTTGGGCCGGATGGCTACACCTTC
>NA|few|TRBJ1-4|TRBV15
CATSSNLGRNEKLFF
TGTGCCACCAGCAGCAATCTTGGGCGGAATGAAAAACTGTTTTTT
>NA|NA|TRBJ2-3|TRBV28
CASSLDTAGAQYF
TGTGCCAGCAGTCTCGACACAGCCGGGGCGCAGTATTTT
>TRBD2|NA|TRBJ2-5|TRBV20-1
CSAGAGLAGDSETQYF
TGCAGTGCTGGCGCGGGACTAGCGGGAGATTCGGAGACCCAGTACTTC
>NA|NA|TRBJ2-1|TRBV7-9
CASSLGTTFYNEQFF
TGTGCCAGCAGCTTAGGGACGACTTTCTACAATGAGCAGTTCTTC
>TRBD1|NA|TRBJ1-6|TRBV20-1
CSARDGRRTGRYNSPLHF
TGCAGTGCTAGAGATGGCAGACGGACAGGACGTTATAATTCACCCCTCCACTTT
>NA|NA|TRBJ1-5|TRBV12-3/TRBV12-4
CASSLRPTFSNQPQHF
TGTGCCAGCAGTCTCAGGCCCACATTTAGCAATCAGCCCCAGCATTTT